The sequence of this T cell receptor beta chain was determined in a study of T cell responses to AZD1222 COVID-19 vaccine. There are 12 residues in the CDR3. With 1 base removed from V and 4 bases from J, the gap between germline ends came to 4 bases. Data came from immunoSEQ multiplex PCR; TCRdb stores just in-frame clones and leaves some out. The repertoire holds 84,000 or so clones, with about 85% as singletons. The genes are TRBV12-3 or TRBV12-4 and TRBJ2-5; D uncertain. The specimen was peripheral blood, collected on day 0 of AZD1222 vaccination. The sequence was obtained from an adult in good health. This chain's CDR3 is CASSLVVETQYF. DNA for the CDR3: TGTGCCAGCAGTTTAGTGGTAGAGACCCAGTACTTC.